This is a list of T cell receptor beta chains from one sample in a study of CD8+ T cells in alopecia areata. The repertoire was sequenced with immunoSEQ multiplex PCR; TCRdb's copy has only in-frame clones and lacks some. The sample has approximately 150,000 clones, 58% seen once; the top ten hold 16%. This material consisted of CD4+ T cells sorted from blood, taken at roughly week 55, from a patient treated with tofacitinib. The receptors were gathered from a human donor with alopecia areata. Both conserved end residues are trimmed from each CDR3. A D gene is named only where the DNA matches it firmly.

V,D,J,CDR3
TRBV6-5,TRBD1,TRBJ1-1,ASSYSGQGNTEAF
TRBV19,TRBD1,TRBJ1-2,ASSKSGTGNYGYT
TRBV30,TRBD1,TRBJ1-6,AWSLKQGGAWSYNSPLH
TRBV7-9,.,TRBJ1-1,ATLDRANTEAF
TRBV4-2,TRBD2,TRBJ2-4,ASSQQLAGGLNIQY
TRBV19,.,TRBJ2-7,ASSPEVGAYEQY
TRBV5-1,TRBD2,TRBJ2-3,ASSLTGTSGTDTQY
TRBV30,.,TRBJ1-4,AWRTWDEKLF
TRBV5-1,TRBD1,TRBJ1-2,ASSLDGQGSYGYT
TRBV7-9,.,.,ASRIDPSYEQY
TRBV18,.,TRBJ1-2,ASSPPTRPSGYT
TRBV5-6,.,TRBJ2-7,ASNSRGLTYEQY
TRBV10-3,.,TRBJ1-2,AISDGVGSDYT
TRBV30,.,TRBJ1-1,AWSVRGMAF